The 4 T cell receptor beta chains below come from one sample, sequenced in a study of T-cell reconstitution after alpha-beta-depleted transplantation in children. For TCRbeta, the library was prepared with unique molecular identifiers. TCRdb reanalysed the PCR reads using MiXCR and keeps one entry per CDR3 protein. The data contain over 450,000 distinct CDR3 sequences, about 11% of them seen just once; the ten biggest clones take up 2% to 2.5%. Sequencing was performed on PBMCs, taken before TCRalphabeta/CD19-depleted stem cell transplant. The receptors derive from a child younger than 10 with inherited bone marrow failure, due to receive a stem cell transplant.

This clonotype was counted many times. The V call is TRBV5-1, the J call TRBJ1-1; D unclear. The CDR3 is 17 amino acids. Trimming cost V 8 bases and J 1 base, with 24 bases left between them. Germline lookup yields CDR1 SGHRS and CDR2 YFSETQ. CDR3 residues: CASWRDGNWLGNTEAFF. Here the CDR3 DNA reads TGCGCCAGTTGGAGAGACGGGAATTGGCTGGGGAACACTGAAGCTTTCTTT.

This clonotype has just a few counts. This chain uses TRBV4-3 with TRBJ2-7; D is ambiguous. Germline lookup yields CDR1 LGHNA and CDR2 YSLEER. V was shortened by 0 bases and J by 3 bases, with 12 bases between the two germline ends. The CDR3 totals 15 residues. For the CDR3, the DNA is TGCGCCAGCAGCCAAGACAGTCAGTTAAACTACGAGCAGTACTTC. The encoded protein is CASSQDSQLNYEQYF.

The chain uses TRBV18 and TRBJ2-1; D is possibly TRBD2 (7 bases). Germline V gene sequence: CDR1 KGHSH, CDR2 LQKENI. Between the trimmed V and J ends, which lost 3 bases and 9 bases, there was a span of 18 bases. The CDR3 spans 15 residues. CDR3 sequence: CASSPGGPGSSEQFF. The DNA for the CDR3 is TGTGCCAGCTCACCCGGGGGGCCAGGGTCTAGTGAGCAGTTCTTC.

In its sample, this clonotype was seen many times. This chain's CDR3 is CASSLAGGYTF. The DNA for the CDR3 is TGTGCCAGCAGTTTGGCGGGGGGCTACACCTTC. The chain combines TRBV28 with TRBJ1-2; D unclear. Trimming left V 3 bases short and J 8 bases short, with 7 bases between. This CDR3 is 11 amino acids long. CDR1 MDHEN and CDR2 SYDVKM come from the germline V gene.